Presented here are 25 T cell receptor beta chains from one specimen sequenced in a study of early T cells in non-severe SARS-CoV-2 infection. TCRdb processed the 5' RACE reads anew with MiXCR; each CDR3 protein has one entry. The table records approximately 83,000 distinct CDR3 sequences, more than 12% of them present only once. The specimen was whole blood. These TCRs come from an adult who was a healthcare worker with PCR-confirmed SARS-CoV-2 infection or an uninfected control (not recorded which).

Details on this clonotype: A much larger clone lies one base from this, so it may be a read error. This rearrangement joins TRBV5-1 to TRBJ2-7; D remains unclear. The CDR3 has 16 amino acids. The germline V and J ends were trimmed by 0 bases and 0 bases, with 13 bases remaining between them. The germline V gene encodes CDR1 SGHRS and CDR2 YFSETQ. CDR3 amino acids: CASSLGWIKASYEQYF. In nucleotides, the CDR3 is TGCGCCAGCAGCTTGGGCTGGATAAAAGCCTCCTACGAGCAGTACTTC.

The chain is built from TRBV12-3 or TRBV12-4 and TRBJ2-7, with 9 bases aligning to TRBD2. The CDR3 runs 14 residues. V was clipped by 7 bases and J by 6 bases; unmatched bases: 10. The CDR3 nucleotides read TGTGCCAGCACCTCGGGGACTAGCCCCGCCGAGCAGTACTTC. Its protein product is CASTSGTSPAEQYF.

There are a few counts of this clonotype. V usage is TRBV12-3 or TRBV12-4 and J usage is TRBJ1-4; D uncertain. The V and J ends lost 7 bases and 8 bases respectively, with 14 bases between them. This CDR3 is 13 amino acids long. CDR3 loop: CASTLNLGEKLFF. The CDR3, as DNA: TGTGCCAGCACTCTCAACCTCGGGGAAAAACTGTTTTTT.

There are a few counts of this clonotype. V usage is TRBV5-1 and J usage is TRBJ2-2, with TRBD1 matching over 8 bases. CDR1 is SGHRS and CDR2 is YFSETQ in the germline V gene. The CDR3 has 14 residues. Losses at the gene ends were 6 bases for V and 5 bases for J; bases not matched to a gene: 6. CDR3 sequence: CASTQGADTGELFF. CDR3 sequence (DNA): TGCGCCAGCACCCAGGGGGCAGATACCGGGGAGCTGTTTTTT.

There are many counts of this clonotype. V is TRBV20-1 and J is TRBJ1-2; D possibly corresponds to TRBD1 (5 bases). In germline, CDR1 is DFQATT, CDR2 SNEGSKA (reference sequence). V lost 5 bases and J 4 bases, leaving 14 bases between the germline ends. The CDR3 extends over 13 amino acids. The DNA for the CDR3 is TGCAGTGCTGGAAGGGGTTTAGGCTATGGCTACACCTTC. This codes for CSAGRGLGYGYTF.

The CDR3 DNA follows: TGTGCCAGCAGCCTACAGGGGGCGAAACAGGAGACCCAGTACTTC. This translates into CASSLQGAKQETQYF. The rearrangement links TRBV5-5 to TRBJ2-5; 9 bases match TRBD1. Germline values: CDR1 SGHKS, CDR2 YYEKEE (reference sequence). V lost 4 bases to trimming and J lost 5 bases; unmatched junction nucleotides: 9. The CDR3 consists of 15 residues.

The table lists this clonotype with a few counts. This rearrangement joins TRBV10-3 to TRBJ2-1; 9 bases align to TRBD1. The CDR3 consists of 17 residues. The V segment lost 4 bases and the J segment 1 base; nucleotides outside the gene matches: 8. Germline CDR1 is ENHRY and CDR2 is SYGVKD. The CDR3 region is CAISVPTGGLSYNEQFF. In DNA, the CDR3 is TGTGCCATCAGTGTACCCACAGGGGGCCTATCCTACAATGAGCAGTTCTTC.

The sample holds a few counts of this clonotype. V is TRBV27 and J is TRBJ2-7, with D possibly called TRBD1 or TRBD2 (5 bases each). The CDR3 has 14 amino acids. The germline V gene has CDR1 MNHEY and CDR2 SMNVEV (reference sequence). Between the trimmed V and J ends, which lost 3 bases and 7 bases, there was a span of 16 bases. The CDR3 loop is CASSLGVTPGEQYF. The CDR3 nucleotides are TGTGCCAGCAGTTTGGGGGTGACGCCCGGTGAGCAGTACTTC.

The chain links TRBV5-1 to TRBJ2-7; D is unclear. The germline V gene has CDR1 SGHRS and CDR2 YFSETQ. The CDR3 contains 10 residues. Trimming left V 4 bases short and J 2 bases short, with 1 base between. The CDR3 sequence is CASSTYEQYF. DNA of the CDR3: TGCGCCAGCAGCACCTACGAGCAGTACTTC.

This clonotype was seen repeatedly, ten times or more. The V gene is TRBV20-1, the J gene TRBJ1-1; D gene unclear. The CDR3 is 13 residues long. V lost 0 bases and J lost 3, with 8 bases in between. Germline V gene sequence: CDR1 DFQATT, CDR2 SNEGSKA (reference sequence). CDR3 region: CSARDLRDTEAFF. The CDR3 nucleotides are TGCAGTGCTAGAGATCTTAGGGACACTGAAGCTTTCTTT.

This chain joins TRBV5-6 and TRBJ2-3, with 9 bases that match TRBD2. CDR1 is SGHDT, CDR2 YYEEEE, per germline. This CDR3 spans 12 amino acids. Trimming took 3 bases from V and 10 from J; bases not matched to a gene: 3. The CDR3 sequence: CASSWRLAAQYF. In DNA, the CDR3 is TGTGCCAGCAGCTGGAGACTAGCGGCGCAGTATTTT.

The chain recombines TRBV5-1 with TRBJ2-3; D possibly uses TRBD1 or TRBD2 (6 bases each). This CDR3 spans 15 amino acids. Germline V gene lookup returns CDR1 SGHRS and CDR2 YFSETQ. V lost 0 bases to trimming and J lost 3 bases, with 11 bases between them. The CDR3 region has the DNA TGCGCCAGCAGCTTGGCCTTAGGGGGGACAGATACGCAGTATTTT. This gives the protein CASSLALGGTDTQYF.

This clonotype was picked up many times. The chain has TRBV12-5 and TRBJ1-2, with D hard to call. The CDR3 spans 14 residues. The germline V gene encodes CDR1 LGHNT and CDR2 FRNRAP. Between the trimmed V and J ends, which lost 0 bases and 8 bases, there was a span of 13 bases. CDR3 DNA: TGTGCTAGTGGTTTGGTCCGGATCCCGGGAGGCTACACCTTC. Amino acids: CASGLVRIPGGYTF. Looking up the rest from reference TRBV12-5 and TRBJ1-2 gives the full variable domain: DARVTQTPRHKVTEMGQEVTMRCQPILGHNTVFWYRQTMMQGLELLAYFRNRAPLDDSGMPKDRFSAEMPDATLATLKIQPSEPRDSAVYFCASGLVRIPGGYTFGSGTRLTVV.

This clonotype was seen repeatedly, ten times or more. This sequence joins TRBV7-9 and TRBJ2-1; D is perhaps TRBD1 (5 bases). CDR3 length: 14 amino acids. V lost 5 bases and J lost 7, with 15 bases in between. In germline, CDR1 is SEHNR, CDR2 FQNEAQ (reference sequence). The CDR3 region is CASSIDSLGNEQFF. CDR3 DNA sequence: TGTGCCAGCAGCATTGACAGTCTCGGGAATGAGCAGTTCTTC.

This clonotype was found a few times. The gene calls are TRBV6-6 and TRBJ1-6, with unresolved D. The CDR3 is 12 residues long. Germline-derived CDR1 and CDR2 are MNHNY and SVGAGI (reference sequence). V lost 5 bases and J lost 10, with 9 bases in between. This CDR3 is CASSPVGSPLHF. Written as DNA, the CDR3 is TGTGCCAGCAGTCCCGTAGGGTCACCCCTCCACTTT.

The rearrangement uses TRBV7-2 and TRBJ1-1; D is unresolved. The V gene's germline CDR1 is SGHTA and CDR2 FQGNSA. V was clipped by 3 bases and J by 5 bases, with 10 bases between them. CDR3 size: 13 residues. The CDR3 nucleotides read TGTGCCAGCAGCTTTAACGGGAGGACTGAAGCTTTCTTT. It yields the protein CASSFNGRTEAFF.

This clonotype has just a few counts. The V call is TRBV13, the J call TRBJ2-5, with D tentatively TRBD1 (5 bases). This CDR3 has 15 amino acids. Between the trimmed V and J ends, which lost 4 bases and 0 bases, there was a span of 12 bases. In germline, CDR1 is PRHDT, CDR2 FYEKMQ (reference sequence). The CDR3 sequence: CASSSDPGYQETQYF. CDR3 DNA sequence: TGTGCCAGCAGCTCCGACCCAGGGTACCAAGAGACCCAGTACTTC.

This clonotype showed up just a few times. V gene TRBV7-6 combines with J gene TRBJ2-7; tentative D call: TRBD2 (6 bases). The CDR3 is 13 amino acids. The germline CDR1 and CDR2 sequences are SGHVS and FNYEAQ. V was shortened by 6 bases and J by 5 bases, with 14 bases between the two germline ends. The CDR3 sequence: CASSPLGGNEQYF. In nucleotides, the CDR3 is TGTGCCAGCAGTCCCCTGGGCGGGAACGAGCAGTACTTC.

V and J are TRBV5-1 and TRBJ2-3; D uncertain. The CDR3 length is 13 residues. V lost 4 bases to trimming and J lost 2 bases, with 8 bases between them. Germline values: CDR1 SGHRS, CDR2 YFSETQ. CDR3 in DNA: TGCGCCAGCAGCGGCCGTAACACAGATACGCAGTATTTT. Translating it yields CASSGRNTDTQYF.

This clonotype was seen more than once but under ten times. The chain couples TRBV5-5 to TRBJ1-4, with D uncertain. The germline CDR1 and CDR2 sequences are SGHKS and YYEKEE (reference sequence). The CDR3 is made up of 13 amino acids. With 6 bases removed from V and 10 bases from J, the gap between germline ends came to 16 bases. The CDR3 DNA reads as TGTGCCAGCACCATTGACGGAACCGGAAAACTGTTTTTT. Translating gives CASTIDGTGKLFF.

CDR3 residues: CASSPSRGQGGYGYTF. The DNA for the CDR3 is TGTGCCAGCAGTCCCTCCCGGGGACAGGGAGGGTATGGCTACACCTTC. This chain uses TRBV27 with TRBJ1-2; 9 nucleotides align to TRBD1. Germline lookup yields CDR1 MNHEY and CDR2 SMNVEV (reference sequence). CDR3 length: 16 residues. Trimming removed 5 bases from V and 5 bases from J; junction bases left unmatched: 12.

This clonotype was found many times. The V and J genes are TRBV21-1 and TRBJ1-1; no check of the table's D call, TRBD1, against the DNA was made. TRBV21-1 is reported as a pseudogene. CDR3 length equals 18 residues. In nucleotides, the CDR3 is TGTGCCAGCAGCGCTAACCGGGACAGGGCGAAAGTGAACACTGAAGCTTTCTTT. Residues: CASSANRDRAKVNTEAFF.

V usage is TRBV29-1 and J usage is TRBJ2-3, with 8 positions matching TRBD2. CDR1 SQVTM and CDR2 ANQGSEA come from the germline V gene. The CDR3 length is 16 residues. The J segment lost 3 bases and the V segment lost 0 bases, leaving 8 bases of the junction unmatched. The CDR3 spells CSVEDGYGRATDTQYF. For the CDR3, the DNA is TGCAGCGTTGAAGATGGTTACGGGAGGGCGACAGATACGCAGTATTTT.

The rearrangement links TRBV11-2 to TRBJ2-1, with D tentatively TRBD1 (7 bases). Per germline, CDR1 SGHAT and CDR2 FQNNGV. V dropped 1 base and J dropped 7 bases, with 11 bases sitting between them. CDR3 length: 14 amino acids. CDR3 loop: CASSLAPGGNEQFF. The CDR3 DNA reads TGTGCCAGCAGCTTAGCGCCAGGGGGGAATGAGCAGTTCTTC.

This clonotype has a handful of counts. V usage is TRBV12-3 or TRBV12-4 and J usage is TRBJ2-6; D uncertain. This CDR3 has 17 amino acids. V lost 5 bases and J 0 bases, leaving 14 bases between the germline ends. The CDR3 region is CASSRAVTDSGANVLTF. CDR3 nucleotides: TGTGCCAGCAGTAGGGCGGTGACCGACTCTGGGGCCAACGTCCTGACTTTC.